A single sample is the source of the 5 T cell receptor beta chains below, sequenced in a study of T-cell memory formation after mild COVID-19. A single record per CDR3 protein comes from TCRdb applying MiXCR to the 5' RACE reads. Among approximately 440,000 distinct CDR3 sequences listed, 15% to 25% were seen once. Material: PBMCs or a T cell subset sorted from them (not recorded which). The receptors were sampled from an adult woman who had mild COVID-19 (a few samples of this study predate the infection). Cell type and time point are not known.

This clonotype was seen a handful of times. The chain carries TRBV11-2 and TRBJ2-1; 8 bases match TRBD2. J gave up 10 bases and V 5 bases, and 10 bases lay outside the gene matches. The CDR3 has 14 amino acids. Germline CDR1 and CDR2: SGHAT and FQNNGV. The CDR3: CASSHGLAPREQFF. CDR3 coding DNA: TGTGCCAGCAGCCATGGACTAGCCCCCAGGGAGCAGTTCTTC.

This clonotype occurred a few times. The chain joins TRBV18 to TRBJ2-1; D might be TRBD1 or TRBD2, each matching 5 bases. Germline loops: CDR1 KGHSH, CDR2 LQKENI. The ends were cut back, 1 base at V and 5 bases at J, with 12 bases in the middle. This CDR3 has 15 amino acids. The CDR3 sequence: CASSPRVGVHNEQFF. For the CDR3, the DNA is TGTGCCAGCTCACCACGCGTGGGGGTTCACAATGAGCAGTTCTTC. Supplemented by reference TRBV18 and TRBJ2-1, the full variable domain reads NAGVMQNPRHLVRRRGQEARLRCSPMKGHSHVYWYRQLPEEGLKFMVYLQKENIIDESGMPKERFSAEFPKEGPSILRIQQVVRGDSAAYFCASSPRVGVHNEQFFGPGTRLTVL.

The chain joins TRBV12-3 or TRBV12-4 to TRBJ2-2; D might be TRBD1 (6 bases). Trimming removed 5 bases at V and 3 bases at J, with 13 bases between. The length of the CDR3 is 15 residues. The CDR3: CASSPTQGYTGELFF. The CDR3 DNA reads TGTGCCAGCAGTCCGACCCAGGGGTACACCGGGGAGCTGTTTTTT.

This clonotype appeared a few times. In nucleotides, the CDR3 is TGTGCCAGCAGCTTCTACAGGGGGCACGGCTCCTACGAGCAGTACTTC. This sequence encodes CASSFYRGHGSYEQYF. This chain links TRBV5-8 with TRBJ2-7; TRBD1 matches at 9 bases. The CDR3 length is 16 residues. V lost 2 bases, J lost 0 bases, and 6 bases stayed unmatched. From germline, CDR1 is SGHTS and CDR2 YDEGEE.

A few counts support this clonotype. This chain links TRBV14 with TRBJ2-7; weak D call: TRBD1 (6 bases). Germline V lookup: CDR1 SGHDN, CDR2 FVKESK. Trimming took off 1 base at V and 6 bases at J, with 10 bases between the two ends. The CDR3 runs to 13 residues. The CDR3 is CASSQGGTSEQYF. Written as DNA, the CDR3 is TGTGCCAGCAGCCAAGGAGGGACATCCGAGCAGTACTTC.